This T cell receptor beta chain emerged from a study of patients and donors after allogeneic stem cell transplantation. TCRdb itself ran the RT-PCR reads through MiXCR, one entry per CDR3 protein. The table shows about a million distinct CDR3 sequences, with about a sixth occurring only once. This clonotype was seen only a few times. Trimming at V came to 4 bases and at J to 2 bases, leaving 2 bases not matched to a gene. The germline V gene encodes CDR1 KGHDR and CDR2 SFDVKD. The CDR3 length is 14 residues. Sample: blood, either unsorted or a sorted T cell fraction (not recorded which). This receptor was taken from a human donor who was either an allogeneic HSCT recipient or a stem cell or donor lymphocyte infusion donor (not recorded which). It is not recorded whose cells these are; they may come from a transplant donor. This sequence joins TRBV24-1 and TRBJ2-5; 8 bases agree with TRBD1. The CDR3 protein is CATSDRTGQETQYF. Here the CDR3 DNA reads TGTGCCACCAGTGACCGGACAGGGCAAGAGACCCAGTACTTC.